This T cell receptor (beta chain) originates from a study of T cell responses to AZD1222 COVID-19 vaccine. Study findings and constraints: Spike-specific TCR breadth and depth both grew after two AZD1222 doses. Repertoires were obtained only post-peak T cell response.

In the case of this clone: Antigen specificity is unknown.

The CDR3 sequence is 14 residues long. Germline V gives CDR1 MDHEN, CDR2 SYDVKM. V shed 3 bases and J 3 bases; nucleotides not matched to a gene: 1. Clones were read by immunoSEQ multiplex PCR, and TCRdb kept only the in-frame ones, dropping some. Here the sample spans around 150,000 clones, just under 95% being singletons. The chain recombines TRBV28 with TRBJ1-1; TRBD1 agrees at 10 bases. This receptor was obtained from an adult in good health. The input for sequencing was peripheral blood, taken on day 0 of AZD1222 vaccination. This CDR3 is CASSLGTGDTEAFF. Here the CDR3 DNA reads TGTGCCAGCAGTTTGGGGACAGGGGACACTGAAGCTTTCTTT.